This entry features one TCR beta chain sequence. This CDR3 is 14 amino acids long. The V and J ends lost 5 bases and 5 bases respectively, with 12 bases between them. TCRdb reanalysed the RT-PCR reads using MiXCR and keeps one entry per CDR3 protein. The sample records roughly 570,000 distinct CDR3 sequences, over 10% being singletons. These data belong to a study of response to subunit inactivated influenza vaccine. The chain carries TRBV12-3 or TRBV12-4 and TRBJ1-4, with a tentative D call TRBD1 (5 bases). This receptor was taken from a man aged 50-59 years who received an inactivated influenza vaccine. The sample was PBMCs from blood, taken 40 to 50 days after vaccination. The DNA of the CDR3 is TGTGCCAGCAGTCCCGAATGGGGGAATGAAAAACTGTTTTTT. Its translation is CASSPEWGNEKLFF.